The 21 T cell receptor beta chains given below trace back to one sample, sequenced in a study of T-cell memory formation after mild COVID-19. MiXCR, run by TCRdb on the 5' RACE reads, gives a single entry per CDR3 protein. The table records about 200,000 distinct CDR3 sequences, 15% to 20% of them present only once. Input material: PBMCs or a T cell subset sorted from them (not recorded which). The receptors derive from an adult woman who had mild COVID-19 (a few samples of this study predate the infection). Cell type and time point are not known.

This clonotype was seen a handful of times. The genes are TRBV18 and TRBJ2-7; 13 bases map to TRBD2. V was clipped by 2 bases and J by 9 bases; unmatched bases: 10. Germline V CDR1 and CDR2: KGHSH, LQKENI. This CDR3 is 16 amino acids long. The CDR3 sequence: CASSPRLAGGENGQYF. As DNA, the CDR3 is TGTGCCAGCTCACCAAGACTAGCGGGAGGTGAAAACGGGCAGTACTTC.

This chain connects TRBV20-1 to TRBJ2-3; D is undetermined. Germline CDR1 reads DFQATT; CDR2 reads SNEGSKA (reference sequence). The V end was cut by 1 base, the J end by 6 bases, with 2 bases between. This CDR3 is 10 amino acids long. This CDR3 is CSARADTQYF. DNA for the CDR3: TGCAGTGCTAGAGCGGATACGCAGTATTTT.

This clonotype was seen repeatedly, ten times or more. The rearrangement uses TRBV20-1 and TRBJ2-1; D is uncertain. V shed 0 bases and J shed 3 bases, with 12 bases lying between them. The germline V gene has CDR1 DFQATT and CDR2 SNEGSKA (reference sequence). The CDR3 covers 15 residues. This CDR3 is CSARDPRRNYNEQFF. CDR3 in DNA: TGCAGTGCTAGAGATCCCAGGCGAAACTACAATGAGCAGTTCTTC.

This clonotype appeared a few times. V gene TRBV29-1 combines with J gene TRBJ1-2; D is ambiguous. Germline CDR1 reads SQVTM; CDR2 reads ANQGSEA. V shed 7 bases and J shed 8 bases, with 14 bases lying between them. The CDR3 has 11 residues. The DNA for the CDR3 is TGCAGCGCCGTAGGGTTCGAAGGCTACACCTTC. Its translation is CSAVGFEGYTF. Filled out from reference TRBV29-1 and TRBJ1-2, the complete variable domain reads SAVISQKPSRDICQRGTSLTIQCQVDSQVTMMFWYRQQPGQSLTLIATANQGSEATYESGFVIDKFPISRPNLTFSTLTVSNMSPEDSSIYLCSAVGFEGYTFGSGTRLTVV.

This clonotype was counted only a few times. The chain combines TRBV2 with TRBJ2-5; D possibly matches TRBD1 or TRBD2 (5 bases each). This CDR3 spans 15 amino acids. Germline-derived CDR1 and CDR2 are SNHLY and FYNNEI. The V and J ends lost 3 bases and 5 bases respectively, with 16 bases between them. CDR3 protein: CASSDLGGTYETQYF. CDR3 in DNA: TGTGCCAGCAGTGACTTGGGTGGGACGTACGAGACCCAGTACTTC.

This sequence joins TRBV12-3 or TRBV12-4 and TRBJ2-3; no definite D call. Trimming stripped 3 bases from V and 0 bases from J, with 4 bases between. This CDR3 spans 13 amino acids. The CDR3 coding sequence is TGTGCCAGCAGTTTCCAAAGCACAGATACGCAGTATTTT. It translates to CASSFQSTDTQYF.

This clonotype was detected a few times. The chain employs TRBV6-2 or TRBV6-3 and TRBJ2-7; D may be TRBD2 (5 bases). CDR1 MNHEY and CDR2 SVGEGT come from the germline V gene. V dropped 6 bases and J dropped 7 bases, with 22 bases sitting between them. The CDR3 runs to 15 residues. In nucleotides, the CDR3 is TGTGCCAGCAGAACTCTCGGCAGTCCTACGGGGGAGCAGTACTTC. Protein product: CASRTLGSPTGEQYF.

This chain connects TRBV12-3 or TRBV12-4 to TRBJ2-1; D unresolved. Trimming shortened V by 3 bases and J by 7 bases, and 10 bases separated the two germline ends. This CDR3 is 13 amino acids long. CDR3 coding DNA: TGTGCCAGCAGTTTGTTTAGCATGAATGAGCAGTTCTTC. Translating it yields CASSLFSMNEQFF.

The chain couples TRBV7-3 to TRBJ2-3; 7 nucleotides agree with TRBD1. The CDR3 totals 16 residues. Germline loops: CDR1 SGHTA, CDR2 FQGTGA. V trimming: 1 base; J trimming: 0 bases; junction bases outside the gene matches: 4. As DNA, the CDR3 is TGTGCCAGCAGCTTAAATAACAGGGGCAGCACAGATACGCAGTATTTT. Protein: CASSLNNRGSTDTQYF.

Only a few counts were recorded for this clonotype. V is TRBV5-1 and J is TRBJ2-5, with D tentatively TRBD2 (6 bases). The CDR3 loop spans 16 amino acids. Germline-derived CDR1 and CDR2 are SGHRS and YFSETQ. The ends were cut back, 3 bases at V and 4 bases at J, with 19 bases in the middle. DNA of the CDR3: TGCGCCAGCAGCTCTGTCCTAGGGACGGGACTAGAGACCCAGTACTTC. Protein sequence: CASSSVLGTGLETQYF.

This clonotype came up a few times. The V and J genes are TRBV6-6 and TRBJ1-2; D is perhaps TRBD1 (5 bases). The CDR3 extends over 15 amino acids. The V end was cut by 7 bases, the J end by 4 bases, with 19 bases between. Germline V lookup: CDR1 MNHNY, CDR2 SVGAGI (reference sequence). The CDR3 sequence is CASTDDTQGSYGYTF. The CDR3 nucleotides read TGTGCCAGCACCGACGATACGCAGGGATCCTATGGCTACACCTTC.

This clonotype turned up a few times. The gene calls are TRBV12-3 or TRBV12-4 and TRBJ1-2; TRBD1 matches at 7 bases. Unmatched junction bases numbered 2, after V lost 5 bases and J lost 2 bases. CDR3 size: 13 residues. The CDR3 is CASSGGQNYGYTF. The CDR3 DNA reads as TGTGCCAGCAGTGGGGGACAGAACTATGGCTACACCTTC.

The CDR3 sequence is CASSLVGQGETQYF. CDR3 DNA sequence: TGCGCCAGCAGCTTAGTGGGACAGGGGGAGACCCAGTACTTC. V is TRBV5-1 and J is TRBJ2-5; 10 positions match TRBD1. CDR1 and CDR2 from the germline V gene are SGHRS and YFSETQ. With V trimmed by 2 bases and J by 5 bases, 3 bases remained unmatched. The CDR3 sequence is 14 residues long. The full variable domain, rest sourced from reference TRBV5-1 and TRBJ2-5, is KAGVTQTPRYLIKTRGQQVTLSCSPISGHRSVSWYQQTPGQGLQFLFEYFSETQRNKGNFPGRFSGRQFSNSRSEMNVSTLELGDSALYLCASSLVGQGETQYFGPGTRLLVL.

The table lists this clonotype with a few counts. V and J are TRBV4-3 and TRBJ1-1, with D possibly matching TRBD1 (5 bases). In germline, CDR1 is LGHNA, CDR2 YSLEER. Trimming cost V 0 bases and J 5 bases, with 16 bases left between them. This CDR3 has 16 amino acids. DNA of the CDR3: TGCGCCAGCAGCCAAGATAGCCGGACATCAGAGACTGAAGCTTTCTTT. This gives the protein CASSQDSRTSETEAFF.

This rearrangement joins TRBV29-1 to TRBJ2-1; TRBD2 agrees at 8 bases. From germline, CDR1 is SQVTM and CDR2 ANQGSEA. The CDR3 covers 15 residues. Trimming at V came to 3 bases and at J to 0 bases, leaving 4 bases not matched to a gene. DNA for the CDR3: TGCAGCGTTGATCTCGCGGGGGGCTCCTACAATGAGCAGTTCTTC. This codes for CSVDLAGGSYNEQFF.

A few counts support this clonotype. The chain employs TRBV20-1 and TRBJ2-7; 16 nucleotides align to TRBD2. CDR3 length: 16 residues. Trimming removed 3 bases from V and 7 bases from J; junction bases left unmatched: 9. Germline assignment: CDR1 DFQATT and CDR2 SNEGSKA (reference sequence). The CDR3 protein is CSASPGTSGGAREQYF. The CDR3 DNA sequence: TGCAGTGCTAGTCCCGGGACTAGCGGGGGGGCGAGGGAGCAGTACTTC.

This clonotype was seen repeatedly, ten times or more. The chain has TRBV20-1 and TRBJ2-7, with D maybe TRBD2 (6 bases). The germline gives CDR1 DFQATT, CDR2 SNEGSKA (reference sequence). Trimming removed 0 bases from V and 3 bases from J, with 18 bases in between. This CDR3 contains 16 residues. The CDR3 DNA follows: TGCAGTGCTAGAGATGCCGCCCGGGGGACCAGCTACGAGCAGTACTTC. This gives the protein CSARDAARGTSYEQYF.

In this sample, this clonotype turned up a few times. The gene calls are TRBV11-2 and TRBJ2-1; D is unclear. Trimming shortened V by 1 base and J by 4 bases, and 17 bases separated the two germline ends. The CDR3 is 17 amino acids. Germline V gene lookup returns CDR1 SGHAT and CDR2 FQNNGV. The CDR3 DNA is TGTGCCAGCAGCTTAGGGTATTCGAGCTTTCTATACAATGAGCAGTTCTTC. This codes for CASSLGYSSFLYNEQFF.

V and J are TRBV29-1 and TRBJ2-7, with D perhaps given as TRBD1 or TRBD2 (6 bases each). CDR1 is SQVTM and CDR2 is ANQGSEA in the germline V gene. Trimming took off 4 bases at V and 5 bases at J, with 18 bases between the two ends. This CDR3 region has 14 residues. The CDR3: CSVAERGEKDEQYF. For the CDR3, the DNA is TGCAGCGTTGCGGAAAGGGGGGAGAAGGACGAGCAGTACTTC.

This clonotype has a handful of counts. J is TRBJ1-2 and V is TRBV6-5, with a weak D call TRBD1 (6 bases). The germline V gene has CDR1 MNHEY and CDR2 SVGAGI. The CDR3 has 17 amino acids. The V end was cut by 0 bases, the J end by 7 bases, with 21 bases between. The CDR3 nucleotides are TGTGCCAGCAGTTACTCGAGTACAGGGATTTGGTATGGTGGCTACACCTTC. Amino acid sequence: CASSYSSTGIWYGGYTF.

This clonotype was counted a few times. J is TRBJ2-3 and V is TRBV7-2; TRBD1 is a possible D gene (5 bases). This CDR3 is built from 15 residues. Looked up from germline, CDR1 is SGHTA and CDR2 is FQGNSA. Trimming left V 5 bases short and J 0 bases short, with 12 bases between. CDR3 nucleotide sequence: TGTGCCAGCAGCCTCCGACAGACTAGCACAGATACGCAGTATTTT. This translates into CASSLRQTSTDTQYF.